The rows below give T cell receptor beta chains drawn from one sample of a study of blood T cell repertoires in COVID-19. The table came from immunoSEQ multiplex PCR; TCRdb's copy has only in-frame clones and leaves some out. The sample lists 200,000 to 250,000 clones, 70% to 85% occurring once. Material: PBMCs or T cells enriched from blood (not recorded which). These receptors were collected from a man in his 60s who had recovered from COVID-19. Both conserved end residues are part of each CDR3. D genes are given only for firm matches. Part of the rows lack a size; the others show once, few, many or a class for expanded clones.

CDR3aa | CDR3nt | j_gene | abundance | d_gene | v_gene
CASSPGTDSYEQYF | TGTGCCAGCTCACCCGGGACAGACTCCTACGAGCAGTACTTC | TRBJ2-7 | . | TRBD1 | TRBV18
CASSPHSGQTLGEQYF | TGTGCCAGCAGCCCTCACTCCGGACAGACCCTAGGCGAGCAGTACTTC | TRBJ2-7 | . | . | TRBV7-2
CAISGGAGHEQYF | TGTGCCATCAGTGGAGGGGCGGGACACGAGCAGTACTTC | TRBJ2-7 | . | . | TRBV10-3
CASSQAFLASGGELFF | TGTGCCAGCAGCCAAGCCTTCCTAGCGTCTGGCGGGGAGCTGTTTTTT | TRBJ2-2 | once | . | TRBV3-1/TRBV3-2
CASSLQGANGNQPQHF | TGCGCCAGCAGCTTACAGGGGGCTAACGGCAATCAGCCCCAGCATTTT | TRBJ1-5 | few | TRBD1 | TRBV5-1
CASSVGQQINYGYTF | TGCGCCAGCAGCGTCGGACAGCAAATTAACTATGGCTACACCTTC | TRBJ1-2 | . | . | TRBV5-1
CASSHRGGYTF | TGTGCCAGCAGCCACAGGGGTGGCTACACCTTC | TRBJ1-2 | . | TRBD1 | TRBV6-5
CASSLQGFFYGYTF | TGTGCCAGCAGCTTGCAGGGGTTCTTCTATGGCTACACCTTC | TRBJ1-2 | few | . | TRBV5-4
CASSVTENTEAFF | TGTGCCAGCAGCGTGACAGAGAACACTGAAGCTTTCTTT | TRBJ1-1 | . | . | TRBV7-2
CASSLTGTGDQETQYF | TGTGCCAGCAGCTTAACCGGGACAGGGGACCAAGAGACCCAGTACTTC | TRBJ2-5 | . | TRBD1 | TRBV9
CASSAPGSGSYNEQFF | TGTGCCAGCAGCGCACCAGGGTCGGGCTCCTACAATGAGCAGTTCTTC | TRBJ2-1 | . | . | TRBV4-2
CASSAGVGGYNEQFF | TGTGCCAGCAGCGCCGGGGTAGGGGGCTACAATGAGCAGTTCTTC | TRBJ2-1 | . | . | TRBV9
CASSAGTVINEQFF | TGTGCCAGCAGTGCCGGGACAGTTATCAATGAGCAGTTCTTC | TRBJ2-1 | few | TRBD1 | TRBV2
CASSKVGVRVYGYTF | TGTGCCAGCAGCAAAGTAGGAGTCAGGGTCTATGGCTACACCTTC | TRBJ1-2 | . | . | TRBV21-1
CASSRTGRDSGGYTF | TGTGCCAGCAGCCGAACCGGCAGGGACAGTGGTGGCTACACCTTC | TRBJ1-2 | . | TRBD1 | TRBV11-3
CASSWRGGGEAEAFF | TGTGCCAGCAGCTGGAGAGGGGGGGGCGAGGCTGAAGCTTTCTTT | TRBJ1-1 | . | . | TRBV7-8
CASSPEGSGYEQYF | TGTGCCAGCAGCCCCGAGGGTAGCGGGTACGAGCAGTACTTC | TRBJ2-7 | . | TRBD2 | TRBV5-4
CASSRRASGAPLADTQYF | TGTGCCAGCAGCCGGCGGGCTAGCGGGGCCCCTCTCGCAGATACGCAGTATTTT | TRBJ2-3 | . | TRBD2 | TRBV3-1/TRBV3-2
CASSIQEGSVYEQYF | TGTGCCAGTAGTATTCAAGAGGGTAGCGTCTACGAGCAGTACTTC | TRBJ2-7 | . | . | TRBV19
CASSFGQVYNEQFF | TGTGCCAGCAGCTTCGGTCAGGTTTACAATGAGCAGTTCTTC | TRBJ2-1 | . | . | TRBV5-6
CASSPTGVDGYTF | TGTGCCAGCTCACCGACAGGCGTGGATGGCTACACCTTC | TRBJ1-2 | few | . | TRBV18
CSVQVTQETQYF | TGCAGCGTACAGGTTACTCAAGAGACCCAGTACTTC | TRBJ2-5 | once | . | TRBV29-1
CASSLTTANTGELFF | TGTGCCAGCAGCTTAACAACTGCGAACACCGGGGAGCTGTTTTTT | TRBJ2-2 | . | . | TRBV7-3
CATGTSGGRTQYF | TGTGCCACCGGGACTAGCGGGGGGCGTACGCAGTATTTT | TRBJ2-3 | once | TRBD2 | TRBV3-1/TRBV3-2
CASSALRGGTDTQYF | TGTGCCAGCAGTGCCCTCCGGGGGGGGACAGATACGCAGTATTTT | TRBJ2-3 | . | TRBD2 | TRBV2
CASSEEISSGGTYNEQFF | TGTGCCAGCAGCGAGGAGATTAGTAGCGGGGGGACCTACAATGAGCAGTTCTTC | TRBJ2-1 | . | TRBD2 | TRBV7-6
CASSTRQGAYTEAFF | TGTGCCAGCAGCACCCGACAGGGGGCTTACACTGAAGCTTTCTTT | TRBJ1-1 | . | TRBD1 | TRBV3-1/TRBV3-2
CASSADSHGYTF | TGCGCCAGCAGCGCGGACAGTCATGGCTACACCTTC | TRBJ1-2 | . | . | TRBV5-1
CASSPRRGQGNQPQHF | TGTGCCAGCAGCCCCCGAAGGGGGCAAGGCAATCAGCCCCAGCATTTT | TRBJ1-5 | . | TRBD1 | TRBV5-6
CASSYGTGTGVRAFF | TGTGCCAGCAGCTACGGGACCGGGACAGGGGTGAGGGCTTTCTTT | TRBJ1-1 | . | TRBD1 | TRBV5-8
CASKDRGTNEKLFF | TGTGCCAGCAAAGACAGGGGGACTAATGAAAAACTGTTTTTT | TRBJ1-4 | . | TRBD1 | TRBV6-5